The source of this T cell receptor (beta chain) is a study of cytomegalovirus exposure and HLA in healthy donors. Donors came from a validation cohort of over a hundred subjects, distinct from the first 666-subject cohort. Study observations and caveats: Associated with cytomegalovirus, according to the listing, were around 170 TCR beta chains. For most TCR sequences rarity was the rule, although some public TCRs occurred in many donors. As was reported, the classifier diagnosed cytomegalovirus status with high specificity and sensitivity.

Clones were read by immunoSEQ multiplex PCR, and TCRdb kept only the in-frame ones, dropping some. The sample carries 100,000 to 150,000 clones, roughly 90% recorded once. CDR3 length equals 19 residues. Looked up from germline, CDR1 is LNHNV and CDR2 is YYDKDF (reference sequence). Germline trimming cut 1 base from V and 4 bases from J; bases unmatched to any gene: 17. A note on this clone: The antigen is undetermined.

V usage is TRBV15 and J usage is TRBJ1-1; the match to TRBD1 covers 8 bases. The TCR sequence derives from a woman aged 18 to 35 in good health and CMV-seronegative. The source material was PBMCs. The CDR3 nucleotides are TGTGCCACCAGCAGAGCCCACAAGGTTCCCGGGACAGGAGGCACTGAAGCTTTCTTT. Translated, it gives CATSRAHKVPGTGGTEAFF.